The rows below give T cell receptor beta chains drawn from one sample of a study of CD8 T cells in Susac syndrome. TCRdb itself ran the immunoSEQ multiplex PCR reads through MiXCR, one entry per CDR3 protein. The table lists 90,000 to 150,000 distinct CDR3 sequences, less than 95% of them singletons, with approximately 0.12% in the top ten. What was sequenced was CD8+ T cells from PBMCs. Receptors originate from a human donor in good health. Each CDR3 is given with its conserved first and last residue. A D gene is named only where the DNA matches it firmly. Clone size is given for some rows only: seen once, a few or many times, or a class if the clone is expanded.

>.|TRBJ2-4|TRBV14|.
CASSRRGAKNIQYF
TGTGCCAGCAGTCGGAGGGGAGCCAAAAACATTCAGTACTTC
>.|TRBJ1-1|TRBV3-1|.
CASSQDRRTEAFF
TGTGCCAGCAGCCAAGATCGGAGAACTGAAGCTTTCTTT
>TRBD1|TRBJ1-2|TRBV28|.
CARGDRVEGYTF
TGTGCCAGGGGAGACAGGGTAGAAGGCTACACCTTC
>.|TRBJ2-7|TRBV5-4|.
CASSFNREQYF
TGTGCCAGCAGCTTCAACAGGGAGCAGTACTTC
>TRBD2|TRBJ2-3|TRBV30|once
CAWTADRGTSGSQYF
TGTGCCTGGACCGCGGACAGGGGCACTAGCGGGAGTCAGTATTTT
>.|TRBJ2-3|TRBV20-1|.
CSALYTGLGKRQYF
TGCAGTGCTCTTTACACGGGACTCGGAAAAAGACAGTATTTT
>.|TRBJ2-1|TRBV7-9|.
CASSFQGEQFF
TGTGCCAGCAGCTTCCAGGGTGAGCAGTTCTTC
>.|TRBJ2-7|TRBV20-1|.
CSARDRVEYF
TGCAGTGCTAGAGACAGGGTGGAGTACTTC
>TRBD1|TRBJ2-2|TRBV6-1|.
CASTHGTDVSELFF
TGTGCCAGCACCCACGGGACAGATGTGTCTGAGCTGTTTTTT
>.|TRBJ2-3|TRBV20-1|.
CSAREARVSGDTQYF
TGCAGTGCTAGAGAGGCGCGGGTGAGTGGAGATACGCAGTATTTT
>TRBD1|TRBJ2-3|TRBV5-4|.
CASSPPGTGLSTQYF
TGTGCCAGCAGCCCTCCCGGGACAGGGTTGAGTACGCAGTATTTT
>.|TRBJ2-7|TRBV12-3/TRBV12-4|once
CASSPGPLSYEQYF
TGTGCCAGCAGTCCGGGACCTCTAAGCTACGAGCAGTACTTC
>.|TRBJ2-1|TRBV4-3|.
CASSHGRSYNEQFF
TGCGCCAGCAGCCACGGACGGAGCTACAATGAGCAGTTCTTC
>TRBD2|TRBJ2-5|TRBV9|.
CASGVSGNPDHF
TGTGCCAGCGGAGTTAGCGGGAACCCCGATCACTTC
>.|TRBJ2-1|TRBV5-1|.
CASSLDSGAPNEQFF
TGCGCCAGCAGCTTGGATTCGGGAGCCCCAAATGAGCAGTTCTTC
>.|TRBJ2-5|TRBV13|once
CASSRAQETQYF
TGTGCCAGCAGCCGAGCCCAAGAGACCCAGTACTTC
>TRBD1|TRBJ2-3|TRBV5-4|once
CASSLAETGGDTQYF
TGTGCCAGCAGCTTGGCCGAGACAGGGGGGGATACGCAGTATTTT
>.|TRBJ1-1|TRBV5-4|.
CASSWGGSTEAFF
TGTGCCAGCAGCTGGGGTGGGAGCACTGAAGCTTTCTTT